Following are 20 T cell receptor beta chains from one sample sequenced in a study of blood T cells in healthy people across ages. A J-beta primer mix and a sample-barcoded 5' primer were used in a second PCR of roughly 6 to 12 cycles. TCRdb processed the 5' RACE reads anew with MiXCR; each CDR3 protein has one entry. Of 1.5 million to 2 million distinct CDR3 sequences in the sample, around 36% were seen once. Sequences were obtained from blood. These receptor sequences come from a woman aged 25 to 39 in good health.

The chain employs TRBV5-1 and TRBJ1-2; D is perhaps TRBD1 (5 bases). V was cut by 1 base and J by 6 bases, with 10 bases left in between. Germline-derived CDR1 and CDR2 are SGHRS and YFSETQ. The CDR3 sequence is 13 residues long. CDR3 sequence: CASSLNRGNGYTF. Here the CDR3 DNA reads TGCGCCAGCAGCTTGAATCGGGGGAATGGCTACACCTTC.

The chain is built from TRBV20-1 and TRBJ1-1, with D possibly TRBD1 on 5 matching bases. V was cut by 2 bases and J by 5 bases, with 12 bases left in between. Germline V gene data show CDR1 as DFQATT and CDR2 as SNEGSKA (reference sequence). CDR3 length: 13 residues. Here the CDR3 reads CSARRAGKTEAFF. The CDR3 region has the DNA TGCAGTGCTAGAAGGGCAGGGAAAACTGAAGCTTTCTTT.

The chain employs TRBV15 and TRBJ2-7, with D perhaps given as TRBD1 or TRBD2 (5 bases each). V was trimmed by 5 bases and J by 2 bases, leaving 22 bases between them. CDR3 length equals 17 residues. Germline-derived CDR1 and CDR2 are LNHNV and YYDKDF (reference sequence). CDR3 in DNA: TGTGCCACCAGCCTACCCTTGGGGCTAGCCGGCACCTACGAGCAGTACTTC. Translation gives CATSLPLGLAGTYEQYF.

This clonotype was seen more than once but under ten times. This may arise from a read error, as a much more abundant clone is one base away. The genes are TRBV6-5 and TRBJ2-5; TRBD2 matches 8 bases. CDR3 length equals 15 residues. Germline V lookup: CDR1 MNHEY, CDR2 SVGAGI. In DNA form, the CDR3 reads TGTGCCAGCAGTTCCGCGGGGGGCGGGAGAGAGGCCCAGTACTTC. Protein: CASSSAGGGREAQYF.

This clonotype came up a few times. CDR3 amino acids: CSVGFYPPRPQHF. Here the CDR3 DNA reads TGCAGCGTTGGCTTTTATCCTCCCCGGCCCCAGCATTTT. This chain links TRBV29-1 with TRBJ1-5, with D unresolved. The length of the CDR3 is 13 residues. V lost 4 bases and J lost 9, with 16 bases in between. Germline V gene lookup returns CDR1 SQVTM and CDR2 ANQGSEA.

V and J are TRBV29-1 and TRBJ2-7; a weak D match, TRBD1 (5 bases). The germline V and J ends were trimmed by 0 bases and 7 bases, with 10 bases remaining between them. The V gene's germline CDR1 is SQVTM and CDR2 ANQGSEA. The CDR3 runs 12 residues. CDR3 region: CSVEDFRGEQYF. In DNA form, the CDR3 reads TGCAGCGTTGAAGATTTTAGGGGAGAGCAGTACTTC.

This clonotype showed up just a few times. The gene calls are TRBV7-8 and TRBJ2-1; D unresolved. Looked up from germline, CDR1 is SGHVS and CDR2 is FQNEAQ. There are 13 residues in the CDR3. The germline V and J ends were trimmed by 5 bases and 5 bases, with 10 bases remaining between them. CDR3 in amino acids: CASSHNRDNEQFF. CDR3 in DNA: TGTGCCAGCAGCCATAATAGGGACAATGAGCAGTTCTTC.

CDR3 region: CASTDGGHDYGYTF. Here the CDR3 DNA reads TGTGCCAGTACCGACGGGGGACACGACTATGGCTACACCTTC. The chain links TRBV6-2 or TRBV6-3 to TRBJ1-2; the D gene is possibly TRBD1 (6 bases). The V and J ends lost 9 bases and 3 bases respectively, with 17 bases between them. CDR1 is MNHEY, CDR2 SVGEGT, per germline. The CDR3 has 14 residues.

This chain joins TRBV7-7 and TRBJ2-7, with TRBD2 identical over 10 bases. The J call could be wrong; TRBJ2-5 is a better fit for the DNA end. The germline V gene encodes CDR1 SSHAT and CDR2 FNYEAQ (reference sequence). This CDR3 has 18 residues. CDR3 sequence reads: CASSSSPFAAGGEETQYF. The CDR3 bases are TGTGCCAGCAGCTCATCCCCCTTTGCAGCGGGAGGGGAAGAGACCCAGTACTTC.

V and J are TRBV27 and TRBJ2-6; 9 bases map to TRBD2. The CDR3 length is 16 residues. With 4 bases clipped from V and 1 base from J, the junction kept 2 bases outside the gene matches. Germline CDR1 is MNHEY and CDR2 is SMNVEV (reference sequence). The CDR3 DNA reads TGTGCCAGCAGTTATGGACTAGCGTCTGGGGCCAACGTCCTGACTTTC. This codes for CASSYGLASGANVLTF. The entire variable domain, with the rest obtained from reference TRBV27 and TRBJ2-6, is as follows: EAQVTQNPRYLITVTGKKLTVTCSQNMNHEYMSWYRQDPGLGLRQIYYSMNVEVTDKGDVPEGYKVSRKEKRNFPLILESPSPNQTSLYFCASSYGLASGANVLTFGAGSRLTVL.

This clonotype was observed at least ten times. The gene calls are TRBV29-1 and TRBJ2-5; TRBD1 agrees at 7 bases. After removal of 5 bases from V and 5 bases from J, the junction contained 5 bases not matched to a gene. This CDR3 has 12 amino acids. Germline loops: CDR1 SQVTM, CDR2 ANQGSEA. CDR3 amino acids: CSVRQGAETQYF. The CDR3 DNA reads TGCAGCGTTCGACAGGGCGCCGAGACCCAGTACTTC.

This clonotype was recorded a few times. V usage is TRBV20-1 and J usage is TRBJ2-4, with 8 bases that match TRBD1. Germline CDR1 and CDR2: DFQATT and SNEGSKA (reference sequence). The J segment lost 4 bases and the V segment lost 3 bases, leaving 2 bases of the junction unmatched. This CDR3 region has 13 residues. This chain's CDR3 is CSARTGDKNIQYF. The CDR3 DNA reads as TGCAGTGCTAGGACAGGGGATAAAAACATTCAGTACTTC.

The V gene is TRBV12-3 or TRBV12-4, the J gene TRBJ2-2; 7 bases match TRBD1. The CDR3 is 13 residues long. V lost 5 bases and J lost 6; bases outside the gene matches: 3. CDR3 DNA: TGTGCCAGCAGTCAGGGGGACCCCGGGGAGCTGTTTTTT. Translating it yields CASSQGDPGELFF.

This chain uses TRBV11-2 with TRBJ2-7; the match to TRBD1 covers 7 bases. The V segment lost 1 base and the J segment 3 bases; nucleotides outside the gene matches: 6. This CDR3 region has 15 residues. Per the germline V gene, CDR1 is SGHAT and CDR2 is FQNNGV. CDR3 loop: CASSLALTGDYEQYF. The CDR3 coding sequence is TGTGCCAGCAGCTTAGCCCTAACAGGGGACTACGAGCAGTACTTC.

Worth noting for this clonotype: A much bigger clone sits one base away, suggesting this may be a read error. This sequence joins TRBV20-1 and TRBJ2-3; the D gene is possibly TRBD2 (7 bases). Germline assignment: CDR1 DFQATT and CDR2 SNEGSKA (reference sequence). This CDR3 has 16 amino acids. Deletions cut 7 bases from V and 6 bases from J, with 26 bases between. CDR3: CSVSPLGGGFSDTQYF. The CDR3, as DNA: TGCAGTGTTAGCCCCTTGGGAGGGGGGTTCAGCGATACGCAGTATTTT.

The sample holds a few counts of this clonotype. The V call is TRBV9, the J call TRBJ2-1, with D perhaps TRBD2 (5 bases). Germline CDR1 is SGDLS and CDR2 is YYNGEE. Deletions cut 0 bases from V and 9 bases from J, with 7 bases between. The CDR3 loop spans 12 amino acids. In DNA form, the CDR3 reads TGTGCCAGCAGCGTAGTGGGAGTTGAGCAGTTCTTC. It yields the protein CASSVVGVEQFF.

The chain employs TRBV28 and TRBJ2-5; 7 positions match TRBD2. V shed 5 bases and J 1 base; nucleotides not matched to a gene: 7. The germline V gene has CDR1 MDHEN and CDR2 SYDVKM. This CDR3 comprises 15 residues. The DNA for the CDR3 is TGTGCCAGCAGTCTCTCTAGCGGAGCCCAAGAGACCCAGTACTTC. Protein sequence: CASSLSSGAQETQYF.

This clonotype was picked up a small number of times. The gene calls are TRBV11-2 and TRBJ2-1; 9 nucleotides line up with TRBD2. This CDR3 region has 18 residues. Germline loops: CDR1 SGHAT, CDR2 FQNNGV. V trimming: 9 bases; J trimming: 3 bases; junction bases outside the gene matches: 18. The CDR3 DNA reads TGTGCCAGTTCCCAGCTTGAGGCTAGCGGGATGGTCTACAATGAGCAGTTCTTC. The encoded protein is CASSQLEASGMVYNEQFF.

In this sample, this clonotype turned up many times. The V and J genes are TRBV20-1 and TRBJ2-3, with 7 bases matching TRBD1. The CDR3 runs 14 residues. V shed 3 bases and J 0 bases; nucleotides not matched to a gene: 3. CDR1 DFQATT and CDR2 SNEGSKA come from the germline V gene (reference sequence). CDR3 sequence: CSARKGASTDTQYF. CDR3 in DNA: TGCAGTGCTAGGAAGGGGGCTAGCACAGATACGCAGTATTTT.

The chain recombines TRBV9 with TRBJ2-1; 8 nucleotides agree with TRBD2. The CDR3 loop spans 16 amino acids. Per germline, CDR1 SGDLS and CDR2 YYNGEE. The junction had 11 bases not matched to a gene; V was cut back by 0 bases and J by 9 bases. The CDR3 nucleotides are TGTGCCAGCAGCGTAGATCCTAGCGGGTCTCAGGCTGAGCAGTTCTTC. Its translation is CASSVDPSGSQAEQFF.